This passage covers 21 T cell receptor beta chains from one sample sequenced in a study of T cells expressing NK-cell markers. TCRdb re-analyzed the 5' RACE reads; it lists each CDR3 protein once, without DNA. The sample spans 30,000 or so distinct CDR3 sequences; the ten largest clones claim over 45%. The sequenced sample was blood T cells: a sorted CD56 or NKG2C T cell subset, CD4+ or CD8+ T cells, or bulk PBMC T cells (not recorded which). The origin of the receptors is a woman between 18 and 70 years old in good health.

The gene calls are TRBV27 and TRBJ2-4; TCRdb designates TRBD1, a call that cannot be tested without DNA. There are 14 residues in the CDR3. Looked up from germline, CDR1 is MNHEY and CDR2 is SMNVEV (reference sequence). The CDR3 reads CASSPSGGTPLKYF.

The chain couples TRBV6-1 to TRBJ1-5; TCRdb lists TRBD1, though no DNA is available to test this call. The CDR3 covers 13 residues. Germline CDR1 reads MNHNS; CDR2 reads SASEGT. The CDR3 sequence is CASGNRGRQPQHF.

J is TRBJ2-7 and V is TRBV5-1; TCRdb lists TRBD1, though no DNA is available to test this call. Germline V gives CDR1 SGHRS, CDR2 YFSETQ. This CDR3 comprises 14 residues. CDR3 sequence: CASSSGHQRYEQYF. Full variable domain (remainder filled in from reference TRBV5-1 and TRBJ2-7): KAGVTQTPRYLIKTRGQQVTLSCSPISGHRSVSWYQQTPGQGLQFLFEYFSETQRNKGNFPGRFSGRQFSNSRSEMNVSTLELGDSALYLCASSSGHQRYEQYFGPGTRLTVT.

The V gene is TRBV12-3 or TRBV12-4, the J gene TRBJ1-5; the D gene TCRdb calls, TRBD1, cannot be checked with no DNA. The CDR3 contains 17 residues. The CDR3 here is CASSLESVGRGRGPQHF.

The chain combines TRBV7-8 with TRBJ2-2; without DNA, the TCRdb call of TRBD1 cannot be checked. Germline loops: CDR1 SGHVS, CDR2 FQNEAQ. This CDR3 has 15 residues. CDR3 in amino acids: CASSSGRSNTGELFF.

This chain uses TRBV10-3 with TRBJ2-5; TCRdb's D gene call, TRBD1, goes unchecked for lack of DNA. Germline V lookup: CDR1 ENHRY, CDR2 SYGVKD. The CDR3 runs 13 residues. The CDR3: CAISGQKQETQYF.

This chain joins TRBV5-1 and TRBJ2-7; TCRdb outputs TRBD1, but without DNA this stays unchecked. The V gene's germline CDR1 is SGHRS and CDR2 YFSETQ. The CDR3 extends over 14 amino acids. CDR3 loop: CASSSGQGVDEQYF.

This chain joins TRBV7-8 and TRBJ2-1; TCRdb gives TRBD1 as the D gene, but with no DNA this cannot be confirmed. Germline-derived CDR1 and CDR2 are SGHVS and FQNEAQ. There are 15 residues in the CDR3. The CDR3 loop is CASSPPGRSTDEQFF.

The chain uses TRBV5-1 and TRBJ1-1; there is no DNA to check the TCRdb D call of TRBD1. Germline lookup yields CDR1 SGHRS and CDR2 YFSETQ. The CDR3 loop spans 15 amino acids. CDR3 in amino acids: CASSRGQGADTEAFF.

This chain joins TRBV20-1 and TRBJ2-7; the TRBD2 assignment by TCRdb is unverifiable without DNA. Germline CDR1 reads DFQATT; CDR2 reads SNEGSKA (reference sequence). The CDR3 length is 13 residues. CDR3 in amino acids: CSAWTSGIYEQYF.

The chain couples TRBV7-2 to TRBJ2-5; there is no DNA to check the TCRdb D call of TRBD2. The CDR3 is made up of 15 amino acids. The V gene's germline CDR1 is SGHTA and CDR2 FQGNSA. The CDR3 is CASSVTSGRRETQYF.

The chain uses TRBV20-1 and TRBJ2-7; as DNA is missing, the TRBD1 call by TCRdb cannot be tested. The CDR3 extends over 14 amino acids. Germline lookup yields CDR1 DFQATT and CDR2 SNEGSKA (reference sequence). CDR3 sequence reads: CSAKELGLRFEQYF.

The genes are TRBV13 and TRBJ1-2. Germline V CDR1 and CDR2: PRHDT, FYEKMQ (reference sequence). CDR3 size: 13 residues. The CDR3 is CASSPQQADGYTF. Full variable domain (remainder filled in from reference TRBV13 and TRBJ1-2): AAGVIQSPRHLIKEKRETATLKCYPIPRHDTVYWYQQGPGQDPQFLISFYEKMQSDKGSIPDRFSAQQFSDYHSELNMSSLELGDSALYFCASSPQQADGYTFGSGTRLTVV.

The chain links TRBV15 to TRBJ2-5. Germline CDR1 is LNHNV and CDR2 is YYDKDF (reference sequence). The CDR3 sequence is 14 residues long. CDR3 region: CATSRVTSQETQYF. Supplemented by reference TRBV15 and TRBJ2-5, the full variable domain reads DAMVIQNPRYQVTQFGKPVTLSCSQTLNHNVMYWYQQKSSQAPKLLFHYYDKDFNNEADTPDNFQSRRPNTSFCFLDIRSPGLGDTAMYLCATSRVTSQETQYFGPGTRLLVL.

The genes are TRBV2 and TRBJ2-7; the TCRdb D gene call, TRBD1, has no DNA to confirm it. CDR1 and CDR2 (germline): SNHLY, FYNNEI. The CDR3 sequence is 13 residues long. CDR3 amino acids: CASMEGGVYEQYF.

V usage is TRBV13 and J usage is TRBJ2-7; TCRdb indicates TRBD2, and absent DNA this call remains unverified. The CDR3 is made up of 15 amino acids. The germline V gene has CDR1 PRHDT and CDR2 FYEKMQ (reference sequence). CDR3: CASSFEGQRRNEQYF.

The chain combines TRBV29-1 with TRBJ2-2. CDR3 length: 14 amino acids. Germline lookup yields CDR1 SQVTM and CDR2 ANQGSEA. The CDR3 sequence: CSATDLRWTGELFF.

The J gene is TRBJ2-6, the V gene TRBV27; there is no DNA to check the TCRdb D call of TRBD1. Germline CDR1 is MNHEY and CDR2 is SMNVEV (reference sequence). The CDR3 has 15 amino acids. The CDR3 protein is CASSPGTAGANVLTF.

The gene calls are TRBV12-3 or TRBV12-4 and TRBJ2-1. The CDR3 totals 15 residues. CDR3 in amino acids: CASRLAGAFYNEQFF.

The chain is built from TRBV29-1 and TRBJ2-7; TCRdb selects TRBD1, and the lack of DNA leaves this call unchecked. From germline, CDR1 is SQVTM and CDR2 ANQGSEA. CDR3 length equals 13 residues. CDR3 sequence: CSVESGEGFEQYF.

This chain connects TRBV7-6 to TRBJ2-7; TCRdb lists TRBD2, though no DNA is available to test this call. Germline V gives CDR1 SGHVS, CDR2 FNYEAQ. This CDR3 comprises 16 residues. CDR3 residues: CASSPELAGGIYEQYF. The whole variable domain, remainder taken from reference TRBV7-6 and TRBJ2-7, is GAGVSQSPRYKVTKRGQDVALRCDPISGHVSLYWYRQALGQGPEFLTYFNYEAQQDKSGLPNDRFSAERPEGSISTLTIQRTEQRDSAMYRCASSPELAGGIYEQYFGPGTRLTVT.